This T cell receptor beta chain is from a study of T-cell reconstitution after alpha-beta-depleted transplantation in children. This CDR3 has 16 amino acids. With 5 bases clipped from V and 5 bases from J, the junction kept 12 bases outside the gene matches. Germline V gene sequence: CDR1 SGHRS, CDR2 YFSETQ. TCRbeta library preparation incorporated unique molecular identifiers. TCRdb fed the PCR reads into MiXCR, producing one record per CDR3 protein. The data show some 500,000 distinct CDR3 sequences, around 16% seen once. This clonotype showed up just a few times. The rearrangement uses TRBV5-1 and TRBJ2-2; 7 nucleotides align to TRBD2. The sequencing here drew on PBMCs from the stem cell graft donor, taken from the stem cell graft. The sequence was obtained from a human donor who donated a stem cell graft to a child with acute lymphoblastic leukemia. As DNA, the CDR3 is TGCGCCAGCAGGTTGTCTAGCGGAGTGGGGACCGGGGAGCTGTTTTTT. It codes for CASRLSSGVGTGELFF.